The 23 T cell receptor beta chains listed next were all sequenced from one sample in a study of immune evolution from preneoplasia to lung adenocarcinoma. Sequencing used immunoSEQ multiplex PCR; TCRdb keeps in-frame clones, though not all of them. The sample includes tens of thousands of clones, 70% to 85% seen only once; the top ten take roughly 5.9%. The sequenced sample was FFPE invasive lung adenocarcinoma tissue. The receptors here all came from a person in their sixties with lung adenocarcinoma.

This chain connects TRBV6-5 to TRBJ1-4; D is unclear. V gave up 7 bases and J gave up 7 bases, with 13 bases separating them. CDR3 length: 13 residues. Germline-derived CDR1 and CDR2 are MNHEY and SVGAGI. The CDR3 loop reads CASMDRASEKLFF. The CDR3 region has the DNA TGTGCCAGCATGGATCGGGCCAGTGAAAAACTGTTTTTT.

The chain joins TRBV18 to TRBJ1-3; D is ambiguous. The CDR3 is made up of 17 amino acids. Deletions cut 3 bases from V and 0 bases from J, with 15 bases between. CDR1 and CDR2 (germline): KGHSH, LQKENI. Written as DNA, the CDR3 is TGTGCCAGCTCACCCCAAGACTTCTGGAGCTCTGGAAACACCATATATTTT. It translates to CASSPQDFWSSGNTIYF. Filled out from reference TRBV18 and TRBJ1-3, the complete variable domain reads NAGVMQNPRHLVRRRGQEARLRCSPMKGHSHVYWYRQLPEEGLKFMVYLQKENIIDESGMPKERFSAEFPKEGPSILRIQQVVRGDSAAYFCASSPQDFWSSGNTIYFGEGSWLTVV.

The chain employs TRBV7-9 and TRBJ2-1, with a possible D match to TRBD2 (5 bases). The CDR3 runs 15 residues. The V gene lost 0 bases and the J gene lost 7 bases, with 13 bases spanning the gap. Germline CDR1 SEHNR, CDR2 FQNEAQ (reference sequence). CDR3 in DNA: TGTGCCAGCAGCTTAGCGGGAGTGATTGGGAATGAGCAGTTCTTC. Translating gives CASSLAGVIGNEQFF. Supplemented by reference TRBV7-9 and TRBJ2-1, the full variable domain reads DTGVSQNPRHKITKRGQNVTFRCDPISEHNRLYWYRQTLGQGPEFLTYFQNEAQLEKSRLLSDRFSAERPKGSFSTLEIQRTEQGDSAMYLCASSLAGVIGNEQFFGPGTRLTVL.

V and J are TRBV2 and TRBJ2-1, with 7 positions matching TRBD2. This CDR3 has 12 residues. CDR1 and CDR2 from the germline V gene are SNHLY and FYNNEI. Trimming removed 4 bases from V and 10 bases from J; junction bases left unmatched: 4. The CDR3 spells CASSADGGEQFF. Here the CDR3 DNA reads TGTGCCAGCAGTGCCGACGGGGGGGAGCAGTTCTTC. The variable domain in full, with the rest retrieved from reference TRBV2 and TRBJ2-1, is EPEVTQTPSHQVTQMGQEVILRCVPISNHLYFYWYRQILGQKVEFLVSFYNNEISEKSEIFDDQFSVERPDGSNFTLKIRSTKLEDSAMYFCASSADGGEQFFGPGTRLTVL.

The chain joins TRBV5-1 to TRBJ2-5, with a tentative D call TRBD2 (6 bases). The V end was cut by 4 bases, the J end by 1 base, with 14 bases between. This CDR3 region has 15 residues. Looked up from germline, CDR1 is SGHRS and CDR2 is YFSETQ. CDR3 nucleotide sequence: TGCGCCAGCAGCCCCCCGGTGGGGGGCCAAGAGACCCAGTACTTC. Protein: CASSPPVGGQETQYF.

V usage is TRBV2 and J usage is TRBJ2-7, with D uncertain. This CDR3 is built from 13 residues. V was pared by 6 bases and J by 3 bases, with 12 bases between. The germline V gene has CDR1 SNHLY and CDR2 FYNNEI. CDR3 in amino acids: CASSDTLHYEQYF. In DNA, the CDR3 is TGTGCCAGCAGCGACACCCTGCACTACGAGCAGTACTTC.

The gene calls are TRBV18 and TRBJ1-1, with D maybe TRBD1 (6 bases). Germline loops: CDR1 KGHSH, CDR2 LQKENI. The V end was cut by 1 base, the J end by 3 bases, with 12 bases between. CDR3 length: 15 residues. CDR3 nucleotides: TGTGCCAGCTCACCACGAGTAGGGGGTGACACTGAAGCTTTCTTT. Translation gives CASSPRVGGDTEAFF.

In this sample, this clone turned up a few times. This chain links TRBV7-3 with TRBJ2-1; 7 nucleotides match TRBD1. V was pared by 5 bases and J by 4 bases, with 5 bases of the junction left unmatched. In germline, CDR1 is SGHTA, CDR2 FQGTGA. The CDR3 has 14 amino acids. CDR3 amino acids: CASSHGQAYNEQFF. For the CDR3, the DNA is TGTGCCAGCAGCCACGGACAGGCTTACAATGAGCAGTTCTTC.

In nucleotides, the CDR3 is TGTGCCAGCAGACTAGCGGGAAGATACGAGCAGTACTTC. Translated: CASRLAGRYEQYF. This rearrangement joins TRBV6-4 to TRBJ2-7, with 10 bases fitting TRBD2. The germline gives CDR1 MRHNA, CDR2 SNTAGT. V lost 6 bases and J lost 4; bases outside the gene matches: 3. This CDR3 region has 13 residues.

CDR3 sequence: CASSPTGADTQYF. For the CDR3, the DNA is TGTGCCAGCAGCCCGACAGGGGCAGATACGCAGTATTTT. V and J are TRBV9 and TRBJ2-3; 8 bases align to TRBD1. This CDR3 is built from 13 residues. Trimming took 4 bases from V and 4 from J; bases not matched to a gene: 2. From germline, CDR1 is SGDLS and CDR2 YYNGEE.

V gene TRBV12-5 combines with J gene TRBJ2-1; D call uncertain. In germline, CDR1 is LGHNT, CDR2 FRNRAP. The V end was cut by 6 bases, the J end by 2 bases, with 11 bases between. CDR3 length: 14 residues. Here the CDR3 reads CASGATATYNEQFF. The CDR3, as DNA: TGTGCTAGTGGCGCCACCGCAACCTACAATGAGCAGTTCTTC.

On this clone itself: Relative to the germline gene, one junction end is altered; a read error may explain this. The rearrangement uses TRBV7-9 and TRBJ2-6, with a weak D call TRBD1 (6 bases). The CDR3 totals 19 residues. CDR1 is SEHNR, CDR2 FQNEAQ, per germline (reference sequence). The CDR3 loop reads CASSLADSFRASGANVLAF. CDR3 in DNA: TGTGCCAGCAGCTTAGCGGACAGCTTTAGAGCCTCTGGGGCCAACGTCCTGGCTTTC.

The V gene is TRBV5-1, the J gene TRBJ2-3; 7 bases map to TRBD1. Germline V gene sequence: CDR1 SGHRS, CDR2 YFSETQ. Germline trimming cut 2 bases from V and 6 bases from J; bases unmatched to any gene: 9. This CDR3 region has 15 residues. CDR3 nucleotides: TGCGCCAGCAGCTTAGGGGACAGTTCACAGGATACGCAGTATTTT. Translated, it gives CASSLGDSSQDTQYF.

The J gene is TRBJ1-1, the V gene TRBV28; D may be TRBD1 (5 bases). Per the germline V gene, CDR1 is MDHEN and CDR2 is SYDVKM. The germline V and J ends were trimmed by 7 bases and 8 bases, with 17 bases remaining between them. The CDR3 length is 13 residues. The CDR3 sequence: CASNSFREGEAFF. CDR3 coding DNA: TGTGCCAGCAATAGTTTCAGGGAGGGAGAAGCTTTCTTT.

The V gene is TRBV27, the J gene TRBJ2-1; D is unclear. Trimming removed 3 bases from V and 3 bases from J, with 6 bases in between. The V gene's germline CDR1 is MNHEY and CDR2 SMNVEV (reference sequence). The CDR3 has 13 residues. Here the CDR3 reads CASSFGIYNEQFF. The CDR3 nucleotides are TGTGCCAGCAGTTTTGGTATCTACAATGAGCAGTTCTTC.

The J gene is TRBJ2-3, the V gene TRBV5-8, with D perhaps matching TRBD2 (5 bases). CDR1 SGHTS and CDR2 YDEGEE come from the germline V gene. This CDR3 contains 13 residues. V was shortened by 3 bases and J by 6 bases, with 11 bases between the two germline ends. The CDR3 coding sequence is TGTGCCAGCAGCTCAACTAGAAGGGATACGCAGTATTTT. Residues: CASSSTRRDTQYF.

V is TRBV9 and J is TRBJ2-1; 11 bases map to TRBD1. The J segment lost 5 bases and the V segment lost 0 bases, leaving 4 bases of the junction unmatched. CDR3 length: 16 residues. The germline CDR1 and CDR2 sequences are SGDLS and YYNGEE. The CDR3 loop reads CASSVVGQGADNEQFF. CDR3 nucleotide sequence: TGTGCCAGCAGCGTAGTTGGACAGGGGGCCGACAATGAGCAGTTCTTC.

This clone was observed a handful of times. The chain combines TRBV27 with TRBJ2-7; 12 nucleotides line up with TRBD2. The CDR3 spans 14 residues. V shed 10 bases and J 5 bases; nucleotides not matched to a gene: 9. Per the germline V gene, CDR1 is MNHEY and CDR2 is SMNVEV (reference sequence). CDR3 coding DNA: TGTGCCACCCGAAGACTAGCGGGGGCCCACGAGCAGTACTTC. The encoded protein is CATRRLAGAHEQYF.

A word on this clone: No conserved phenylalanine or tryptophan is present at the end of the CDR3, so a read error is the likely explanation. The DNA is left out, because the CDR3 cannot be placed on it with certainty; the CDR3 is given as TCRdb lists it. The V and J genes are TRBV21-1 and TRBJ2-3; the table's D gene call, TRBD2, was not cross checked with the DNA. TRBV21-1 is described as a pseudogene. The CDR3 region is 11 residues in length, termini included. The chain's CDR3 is CASSKINYASG.

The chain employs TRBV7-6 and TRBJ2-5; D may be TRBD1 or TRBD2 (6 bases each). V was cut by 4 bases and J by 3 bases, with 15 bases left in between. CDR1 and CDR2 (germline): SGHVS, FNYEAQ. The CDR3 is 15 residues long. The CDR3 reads CASSSNWGAKETQYF. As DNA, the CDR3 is TGTGCCAGCAGCTCCAACTGGGGGGCTAAAGAGACCCAGTACTTC.

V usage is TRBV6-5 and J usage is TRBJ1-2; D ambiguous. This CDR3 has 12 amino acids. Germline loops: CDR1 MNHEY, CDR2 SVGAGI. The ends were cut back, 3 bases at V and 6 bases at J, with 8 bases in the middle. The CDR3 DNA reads TGTGCCAGCAGTTATTTAGGGCATGGCTACACCTTC. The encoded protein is CASSYLGHGYTF.

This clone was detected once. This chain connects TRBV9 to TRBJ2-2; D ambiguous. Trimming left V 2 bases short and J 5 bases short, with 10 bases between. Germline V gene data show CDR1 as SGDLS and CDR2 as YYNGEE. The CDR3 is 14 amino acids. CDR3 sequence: CASSVIIQTGELFF. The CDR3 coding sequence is TGTGCCAGCAGCGTCATTATCCAAACCGGGGAGCTGTTTTTT. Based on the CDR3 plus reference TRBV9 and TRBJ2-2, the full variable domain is DSGVTQTPKHLITATGQRVTLRCSPRSGDLSVYWYQQSLDQGLQFLIQYYNGEERAKGNILERFSAQQFPDLHSELNLSSLELGDSALYFCASSVIIQTGELFFGEGSRLTVL.

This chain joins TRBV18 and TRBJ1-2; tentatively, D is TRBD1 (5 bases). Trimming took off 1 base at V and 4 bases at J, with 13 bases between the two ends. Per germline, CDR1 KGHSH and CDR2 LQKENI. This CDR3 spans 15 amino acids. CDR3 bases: TGTGCCAGCTCACCACGATCGGGGGAGAGCTATGGCTACACCTTC. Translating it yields CASSPRSGESYGYTF.